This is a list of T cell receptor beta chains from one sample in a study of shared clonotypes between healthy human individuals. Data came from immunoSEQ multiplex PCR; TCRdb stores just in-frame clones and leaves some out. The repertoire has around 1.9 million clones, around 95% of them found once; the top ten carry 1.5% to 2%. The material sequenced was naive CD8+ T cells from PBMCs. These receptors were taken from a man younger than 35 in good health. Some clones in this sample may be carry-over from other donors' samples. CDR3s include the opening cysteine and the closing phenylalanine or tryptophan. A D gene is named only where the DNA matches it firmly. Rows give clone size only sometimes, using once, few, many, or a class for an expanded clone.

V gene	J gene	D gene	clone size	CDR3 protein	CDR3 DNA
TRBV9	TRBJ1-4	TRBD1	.	CASAINRDREDATNEKLFF	TGTGCCAGCGCAATAAACCGGGACAGGGAAGATGCAACTAATGAAAAACTGTTTTTT
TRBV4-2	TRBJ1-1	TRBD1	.	CASSQDRDGGTEAFF	TGTGCCAGCAGCCAGGACAGGGATGGAGGCACTGAAGCTTTCTTT
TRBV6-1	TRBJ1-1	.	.	CASIPGENTEAFF	TGTGCCAGCATCCCAGGGGAGAACACTGAAGCTTTCTTT
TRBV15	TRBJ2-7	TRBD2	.	CATSGPGLAGSEQYF	TGTGCCACCAGCGGACCGGGACTAGCGGGAAGTGAGCAGTACTTC
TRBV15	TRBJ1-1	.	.	CATSRDRVGQGITEAFF	TGTGCCACCAGCAGAGATCGGGTGGGGCAGGGAATCACTGAAGCTTTCTTT
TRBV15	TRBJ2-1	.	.	CATSRADNNEQFF	TGTGCCACCAGCAGAGCTGATAACAATGAGCAGTTCTTC
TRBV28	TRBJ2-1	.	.	CASRSTRGNEQFF	TGTGCCAGCAGGTCAACGAGGGGCAATGAGCAGTTCTTC
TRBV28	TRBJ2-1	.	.	CASSFHGQYNEQFF	TGTGCCAGCAGTTTCCACGGACAGTACAATGAGCAGTTCTTC
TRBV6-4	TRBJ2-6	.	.	CASSDSQGIHIQDSYSGANVLTF	TGTGCCAGCAGTGACTCTCAGGGGATCCACATCCAGGATTCGTACTCTGGGGCCAACGTCCTGACTTTC
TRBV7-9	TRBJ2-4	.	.	CASTRGTLAKNIQYF	TGTGCCAGCACCCGGGGGACACTAGCCAAAAACATTCAGTACTTC
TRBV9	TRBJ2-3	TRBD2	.	CASSPPSGRFTDTQYF	TGTGCCAGCAGCCCACCTAGCGGGAGATTCACAGATACGCAGTATTTT
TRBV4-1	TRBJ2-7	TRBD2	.	CASSQAFPDIAGQWHEQYF	TGCGCCAGCAGCCAGGCCTTCCCGGACATAGCGGGGCAGTGGCACGAGCAGTACTTC
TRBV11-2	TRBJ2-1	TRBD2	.	CASSFGTSGRSYNEQFF	TGTGCCAGCAGCTTTGGGACTAGCGGGCGGTCCTACAATGAGCAGTTCTTC
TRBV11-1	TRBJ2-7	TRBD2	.	CASSFGLAGGYEQYF	TGTGCCAGCAGCTTTGGACTAGCGGGAGGCTACGAGCAGTACTTC
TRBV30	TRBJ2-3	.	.	CAWSPLGPTDTQYF	TGTGCCTGGAGTCCTCTGGGGCCCACAGATACGCAGTATTTT
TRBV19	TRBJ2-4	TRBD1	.	CASSTWGQQSTKNIQYF	TGTGCCAGTAGTACTTGGGGACAGCAATCAACCAAAAACATTCAGTACTTC
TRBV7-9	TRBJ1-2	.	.	CASEPGLANYGYTF	TGTGCCAGCGAACCGGGGTTAGCTAACTATGGCTACACCTTC
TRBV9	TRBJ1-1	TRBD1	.	CASSVVGTGKTEAFF	TGTGCCAGCAGCGTAGTTGGGACAGGGAAGACTGAAGCTTTCTTT
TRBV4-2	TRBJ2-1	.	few	CASSQDLVGGLGDNEQFF	TGTGCCAGCAGCCAAGATCTGGTGGGCGGTCTGGGGGACAATGAGCAGTTCTTC
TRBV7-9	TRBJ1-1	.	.	CASSLHGEAFF	TGTGCCAGCAGCCTACACGGTGAGGCTTTCTTT
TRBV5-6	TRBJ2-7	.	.	CASSLIRSSSYEQYF	TGTGCCAGCAGCTTGATCCGCTCGAGCTCCTACGAGCAGTACTTC
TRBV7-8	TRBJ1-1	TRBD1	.	CASSYPGGNTEAFF	TGTGCCAGCAGCTACCCAGGGGGGAACACTGAAGCTTTCTTT
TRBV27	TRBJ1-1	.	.	CASRGPGTEAFF	TGTGCCAGCAGGGGTCCAGGGACTGAAGCTTTCTTT
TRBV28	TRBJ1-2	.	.	CASSLWDEGNYGYTF	TGTGCCAGCAGTTTATGGGATGAAGGGAACTATGGCTACACCTTC
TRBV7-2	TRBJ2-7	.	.	CASSSVGYEQYF	TGTGCCAGCAGTTCCGTTGGCTACGAGCAGTACTTC
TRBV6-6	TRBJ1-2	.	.	CASSYGGGYTF	TGTGCCAGCAGTTACGGGGGAGGCTACACCTTC
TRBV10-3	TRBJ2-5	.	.	CAITEGPDRIKETQYF	TGTGCCATCACCGAAGGGCCCGACAGGATCAAAGAGACCCAGTACTTC
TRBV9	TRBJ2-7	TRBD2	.	CASSVASGGLYEQYF	TGTGCCAGCAGCGTAGCTAGCGGAGGGCTCTACGAGCAGTACTTC
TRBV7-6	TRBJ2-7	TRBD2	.	CASSEALAGSSYEQYF	TGTGCCAGCAGCGAAGCACTAGCGGGAAGCTCCTACGAGCAGTACTTC
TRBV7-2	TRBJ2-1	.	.	CASSLPTGINEQFF	TGTGCCAGCAGCTTGCCGACAGGAATCAATGAGCAGTTCTTC
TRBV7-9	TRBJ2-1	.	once	CASSQTYNEQFF	TGTGCCAGCAGCCAGACATATAATGAGCAGTTCTTC
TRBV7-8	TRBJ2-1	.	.	CASSLGYLGTPNDEQFF	TGTGCCAGCAGCTTAGGGTATTTGGGGACACCGAACGATGAGCAGTTCTTC
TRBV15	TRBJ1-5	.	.	CATSREGSRDQPQHF	TGTGCCACCAGCAGAGAAGGCAGTAGAGATCAGCCCCAGCATTTT
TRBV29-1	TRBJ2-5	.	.	CSVEHRGGEEETQYF	TGCAGCGTTGAACACCGCGGGGGCGAGGAGGAGACCCAGTACTTC
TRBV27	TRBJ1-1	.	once	CASSPHLTVLNTEAFF	TGTGCCAGCAGTCCCCACCTGACAGTTTTGAACACTGAAGCTTTCTTT
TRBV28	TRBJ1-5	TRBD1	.	CASSLGQGVGQPQHF	TGTGCCAGCAGTCTAGGACAGGGTGTGGGTCAGCCCCAGCATTTT
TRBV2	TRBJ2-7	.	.	CASSEHGQYF	TGTGCCAGCAGTGAACACGGGCAGTACTTC
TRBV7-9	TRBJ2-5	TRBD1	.	CASSLVQGAEETQYF	TGTGCCAGTAGCTTAGTGCAGGGGGCGGAAGAGACCCAGTACTTC
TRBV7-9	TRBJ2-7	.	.	CASSQQQGYEQYF	TGTGCCAGCAGCCAACAGCAGGGATACGAGCAGTACTTC
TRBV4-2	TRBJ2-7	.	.	CASSQSRARDIYEQYF	TGTGCCAGCAGCCAAAGTCGGGCCAGGGATATCTACGAGCAGTACTTC
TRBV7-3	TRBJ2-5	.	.	CASSYKKPGALEETQYF	TGTGCCAGCAGCTACAAAAAACCCGGGGCTCTGGAGGAGACCCAGTACTTC
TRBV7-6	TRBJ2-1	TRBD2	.	CASSSGTSGTRVGANEQFF	TGTGCCAGCAGCTCAGGGACTAGCGGCACCCGGGTGGGGGCCAATGAGCAGTTCTTC
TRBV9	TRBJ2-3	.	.	CASSANQDTQYF	TGTGCCAGCAGCGCGAATCAGGATACGCAGTATTTT
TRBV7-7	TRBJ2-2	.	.	CASSLGPGGELFF	TGTGCCAGCAGCTTAGGTCCGGGCGGGGAGCTGTTTTTT
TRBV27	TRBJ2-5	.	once	CASSLYPVGETQYF	TGTGCCAGCAGTTTATATCCCGTAGGGGAGACCCAGTACTTC
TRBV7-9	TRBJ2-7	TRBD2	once	CASSGLAGREQYF	TGTGCCAGCAGTGGGCTAGCGGGGCGCGAGCAGTACTTC
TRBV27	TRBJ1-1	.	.	CASSITGLGTEAFF	TGTGCCAGCAGTATTACAGGGTTGGGCACTGAAGCTTTCTTT
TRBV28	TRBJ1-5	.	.	CASSFPGWDQPQHF	TGTGCCAGCAGTTTCCCGGGGTGGGATCAGCCCCAGCATTTT
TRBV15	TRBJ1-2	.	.	CATSSGAPFYGYTF	TGTGCCACCAGCAGTGGTGCTCCCTTCTATGGCTACACCTTC
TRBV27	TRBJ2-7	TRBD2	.	CASSLSAGARTYEQYF	TGTGCCAGCAGTTTATCTGCGGGAGCGAGAACCTACGAGCAGTACTTC
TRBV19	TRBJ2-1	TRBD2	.	CASSTLAGVGGGEQFF	TGTGCCAGTAGTACCCTAGCGGGAGTGGGAGGAGGTGAGCAGTTCTTC
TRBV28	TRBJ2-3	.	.	CASRMLGQEADTQYF	TGTGCCAGCAGGATGTTAGGGCAGGAGGCAGATACGCAGTATTTT
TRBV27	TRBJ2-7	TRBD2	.	CASSPTGLAGSPYEQYF	TGTGCCAGCAGTCCTACGGGACTAGCGGGTTCTCCCTACGAGCAGTACTTC
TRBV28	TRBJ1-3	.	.	CASSLGGAGGIF	TGTGCCAGCAGTTTAGGGGGAGCTGGGGGAATTTTT
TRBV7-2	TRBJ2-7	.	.	CASSNRVDEQYF	TGTGCCAGCAGCAACAGGGTCGACGAGCAGTACTTC
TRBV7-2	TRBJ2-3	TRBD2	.	CASGLGTSGRIGRQYF	TGTGCCAGCGGCCTTGGGACTAGCGGGAGAATAGGGCGGCAGTATTTT